This TCR beta chain was sequenced for a study of blood T cell repertoires in COVID-19. About the study: Spain, Italy and the United States supplied samples that represented acute and convalescent COVID-19. Sources were T cells, B-cell-depleted T cells, or PBMCs; the material itself was cDNA or gDNA.

The CDR3 consists of 16 residues. Germline V CDR1 and CDR2: SGHRS, YFSETQ. V lost 3 bases to trimming and J lost 1 base; unmatched junction nucleotides: 5. In the authors' methods: Reference gene primers were amplified, and this amplification served to estimate nucleated cell counts. Profiled with immunoSEQ multiplex PCR; TCRdb holds only in-frame clones, not every one. D and trimming were read from the DNA, whereas the V and J calls and clone size are those reported in that table. The sample shows about 110,000 clones, almost 85% of them seen only once. The sequencing input was peripheral blood. The chain couples TRBV5-1 to TRBJ1-3; TRBD1 aligns across 9 bases. The sequence was collected from a human donor in a cohort sampled during active COVID-19. The CDR3 here is CASSSGTGSSGNTIYF. For the CDR3, the DNA is TGCGCCAGCAGCTCAGGGACAGGGTCTTCTGGAAACACCATATATTTT.